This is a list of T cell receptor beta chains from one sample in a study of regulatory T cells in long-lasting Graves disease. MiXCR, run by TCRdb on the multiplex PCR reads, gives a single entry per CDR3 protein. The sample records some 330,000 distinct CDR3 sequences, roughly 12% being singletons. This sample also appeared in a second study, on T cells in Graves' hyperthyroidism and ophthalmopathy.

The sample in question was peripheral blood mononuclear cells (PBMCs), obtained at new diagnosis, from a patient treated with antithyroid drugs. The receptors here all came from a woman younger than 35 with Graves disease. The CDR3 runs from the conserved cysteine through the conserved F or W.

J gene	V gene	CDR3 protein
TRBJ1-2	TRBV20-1	CSAPRGGPRMTF
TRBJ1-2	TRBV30	CAWRNGQGNGYTF
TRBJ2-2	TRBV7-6	CASSYDPRGSLPTNTGELFF
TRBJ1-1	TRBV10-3	CAIRAGGDTEAFF
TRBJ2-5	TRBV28	CASRWTEGETQYF
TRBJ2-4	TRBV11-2	CASSLSPYIQYF
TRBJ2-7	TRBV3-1	CASSQGLAEYEQYF
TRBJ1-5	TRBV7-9	CASSVGTDSNQPQHF
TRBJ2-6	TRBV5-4	CASTMAGGGANVLTF
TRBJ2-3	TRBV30	CAWTTGTGGPDTQYF
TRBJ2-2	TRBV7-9	CASSLTSLQIYDTGELFF
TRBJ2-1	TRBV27	CASSVRTASSGRISYNEQFF
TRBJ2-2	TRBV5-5	CASSLAVLNTGELFF
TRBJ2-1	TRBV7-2	CASSLEARNNEQFF
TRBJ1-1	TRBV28	CASTESRQNEAFF
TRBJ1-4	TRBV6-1	CASRGPGFNEKLFF
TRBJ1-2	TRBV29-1	CSVREPWDYGYTF
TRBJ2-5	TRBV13	CASSLPGGRSKTQYF
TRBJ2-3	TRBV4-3	CASSQDRAGSSTDTQYF
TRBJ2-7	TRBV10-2	CASSDMYSYEQYF
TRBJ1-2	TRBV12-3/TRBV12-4	CASSPGRFSGGYTF
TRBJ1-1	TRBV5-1	CASSFLRQGPNTEAFF
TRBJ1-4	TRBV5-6	CASSRRTTSPNEKLFF
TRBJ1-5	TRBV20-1	CSARVGTGYSNQPQHF
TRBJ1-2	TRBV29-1	CSVEGQAYGYTF
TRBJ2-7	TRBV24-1	CATSEAGRSYEQYF
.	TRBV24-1	CATSDFNSLKQFF
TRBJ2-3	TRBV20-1	CSARGANPSGGTDTQYF
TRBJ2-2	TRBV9	CASSALQGAGELFF
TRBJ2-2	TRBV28	CASSPKREGRTGELFF
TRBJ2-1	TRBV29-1	CSVRGLAGEGSYNEQFF
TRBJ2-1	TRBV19	CASETGTGGYNEQFF
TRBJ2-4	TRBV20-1	CSAQSRTGVNIQYF
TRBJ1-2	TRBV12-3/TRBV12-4	CASSPDRGLFNYGYTF
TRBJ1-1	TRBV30	CAWYTTEAFF